The 24 T cell receptor beta chains reported below all come from one sample, sequenced in a study of blood T cell repertoires in COVID-19. Method: immunoSEQ multiplex PCR; TCRdb's copy keeps in-frame clones and lacks some. The profile shows some 170,000 clones, more than 80% of them singletons. Sequencing used peripheral blood. The receptors stem from a woman aged 55-70 years with COVID-19, enrolled during active disease.

This chain connects TRBV2 to TRBJ1-6, with no clear D. Germline V lookup: CDR1 SNHLY, CDR2 FYNNEI. The CDR3 covers 13 residues. Trimming took off 11 bases at V and 0 bases at J, with 8 bases between the two ends. The chain's CDR3 is CAAGSSYNSPLHF. The CDR3 DNA reads as TGTGCCGCGGGGAGCTCCTATAATTCACCCCTCCACTTT.

V usage is TRBV6-2 or TRBV6-3 and J usage is TRBJ1-5; 9 bases fit TRBD1. This CDR3 has 16 residues. Germline lookup yields CDR1 MNHEY and CDR2 SVGEGT. Losses at the gene ends were 5 bases for V and 3 bases for J; bases not matched to a gene: 8. The CDR3 spells CASSIGQGRDNQPQHF. The CDR3 DNA reads TGTGCCAGCAGTATCGGACAGGGGAGGGACAATCAGCCCCAGCATTTT.

V gene TRBV6-2 or TRBV6-3 combines with J gene TRBJ2-3; TRBD1 aligns across 7 bases. V gave up 2 bases and J gave up 0 bases; unmatched junction bases: 5. The CDR3 sequence is 16 residues long. Germline values: CDR1 MNHEY, CDR2 SVGEGT. The CDR3 DNA reads TGTGCCAGCAGTTACGGGACAGCCACTAGCACAGATACGCAGTATTTT. It specifies CASSYGTATSTDTQYF.

This chain connects TRBV6-5 to TRBJ1-6; D perhaps matches TRBD1 (5 bases). CDR1 is MNHEY and CDR2 is SVGAGI in the germline V gene. This CDR3 is 15 amino acids long. With 6 bases removed from V and 8 bases from J, the gap between germline ends came to 17 bases. In DNA, the CDR3 is TGTGCCAGCAGGTCCCGTGGGGCTGGGTATTCACCCCTCCACTTT. This codes for CASRSRGAGYSPLHF.

This sequence joins TRBV19 and TRBJ1-4, with D unresolved. Germline V gene lookup returns CDR1 LNHDA and CDR2 SQIVND (reference sequence). Trimming cost V 5 bases and J 8 bases, with 12 bases left between them. The CDR3 is 13 residues long. CDR3 amino acids: CASSSTRSEKLFF. The CDR3 nucleotides read TGTGCCAGTAGTTCGACAAGGTCCGAAAAACTGTTTTTT.

The chain uses TRBV19 and TRBJ2-5, with D possibly being TRBD1 (6 bases). Germline assignment: CDR1 LNHDA and CDR2 SQIVND (reference sequence). There are 15 residues in the CDR3. The V end lost 3 bases, the J end lost 1 base, and 12 bases lay between the germline ends. Written as DNA, the CDR3 is TGTGCCAGTAGTATCAGGGGAAACCTCCAAGAGACCCAGTACTTC. It translates to CASSIRGNLQETQYF.

The chain couples TRBV14 to TRBJ1-4; D is ambiguous. CDR3 size: 12 residues. Germline lookup yields CDR1 SGHDN and CDR2 FVKESK. V was clipped by 4 bases and J by 3 bases, with 3 bases between them. CDR3 nucleotide sequence: TGTGCCAGCAGCCCGTCTAATGAAAAACTGTTTTTT. Amino acid sequence: CASSPSNEKLFF. The whole variable domain, filled in from reference TRBV14 and TRBJ1-4, reads EAGVTQFPSHSVIEKGQTVTLRCDPISGHDNLYWYRRVMGKEIKFLLHFVKESKQDESGMPNNRFLAERTGGTYSTLKVQPAELEDSGVYFCASSPSNEKLFFGSGTQLSVL.

V gene TRBV10-3 combines with J gene TRBJ2-7, with 9 bases fitting TRBD1. Germline loops: CDR1 ENHRY, CDR2 SYGVKD. Germline trimming cut 5 bases from V and 6 bases from J; bases unmatched to any gene: 11. There are 15 residues in the CDR3. The DNA of the CDR3 is TGTGCCATCAGTTATCGGACAGGGGACGGTTTCGAGCAGTACTTC. This encodes CAISYRTGDGFEQYF.

The chain combines TRBV7-2 with TRBJ1-3; 7 nucleotides match TRBD1. The CDR3 extends over 15 amino acids. Trimming cost V 3 bases and J 4 bases; bases outside gene matches: 6. CDR1 and CDR2 from the germline V gene are SGHTA and FQGNSA. The CDR3 DNA is TGTGCCAGCAGCTTTCCAAGGGGGCTCGGAAACACCATATATTTT. Protein product: CASSFPRGLGNTIYF.

The chain is built from TRBV11-2 and TRBJ2-5; 12 bases are shared with TRBD2. The CDR3 contains 16 residues. Per the germline V gene, CDR1 is SGHAT and CDR2 is FQNNGV. V shed 5 bases, J shed 5 bases, and the junction held 9 bases outside the gene matches. The CDR3 coding sequence is TGTGCCAGCAGCGGCCGGACTAGCGGGGCCCGGGAGACCCAGTACTTC. Protein: CASSGRTSGARETQYF.

This chain links TRBV19 with TRBJ2-1; 14 bases align to TRBD2. The CDR3 covers 16 residues. Germline lookup yields CDR1 LNHDA and CDR2 SQIVND (reference sequence). J gave up 4 bases and V 7 bases, and 6 bases lay outside the gene matches. The CDR3 here is CASTRTSGGSYNEQFF. The CDR3, as DNA: TGTGCCAGTACCCGGACTAGCGGGGGGTCTTACAATGAGCAGTTCTTC.

CDR3 amino acids: CASSRAVGQPQHF. The CDR3 DNA is TGTGCCAGCAGCCGAGCTGTTGGTCAGCCCCAGCATTTT. The chain joins TRBV14 to TRBJ1-5; D gene ambiguous. Germline V gene lookup returns CDR1 SGHDN and CDR2 FVKESK. V shed 4 bases and J shed 6 bases, with 10 bases lying between them. The CDR3 has 13 amino acids.

The chain couples TRBV10-3 to TRBJ2-7; D is perhaps TRBD2 (8 bases). V shed 0 bases and J shed 9 bases, with 15 bases lying between them. This CDR3 comprises 14 residues. The germline V gene has CDR1 ENHRY and CDR2 SYGVKD. The CDR3 region has the DNA TGTGCCATCAGTGAGTCGACGGGAGGGGGCGCGCAGTACTTC. This sequence encodes CAISESTGGGAQYF.

CDR3 amino acids: CASSLGAGARETQYF. The CDR3 DNA sequence: TGTGCCAGCAGCTTGGGAGCGGGGGCGCGGGAGACCCAGTACTTC. V usage is TRBV5-4 and J usage is TRBJ2-5; 8 positions match TRBD2. After removal of 0 bases from V and 5 bases from J, the junction contained 6 bases not matched to a gene. The CDR3 has 15 amino acids. Germline lookup yields CDR1 SGHNT and CDR2 YYREEE (reference sequence).

The V call is TRBV4-2, the J call TRBJ1-1, with 7 nucleotides matching TRBD1. The CDR3 length is 14 residues. V lost 10 bases and J lost 0; bases outside the gene matches: 8. Germline CDR1 and CDR2: LGHNA and YNFKEQ. The CDR3 spells CATQTGTMNTEAFF. DNA of the CDR3: TGTGCCACACAGACAGGGACGATGAACACTGAAGCTTTCTTT.

The chain recombines TRBV9 with TRBJ2-7; a weak D match, TRBD2 (5 bases). Germline CDR1 reads SGDLS; CDR2 reads YYNGEE. The CDR3 contains 13 residues. Trimming pared 0 bases from V and 7 bases from J, leaving 11 bases between. In DNA form, the CDR3 reads TGTGCCAGCAGCGTAGAAGGGTCGGGGGAGCAGTACTTC. It yields the protein CASSVEGSGEQYF.

This sequence joins TRBV3-1 (or the pseudogene TRBV3-2) and TRBJ1-5; D remains ambiguous. CDR1 is LGHDT, CDR2 YNNKEL, per germline (reference sequence). This CDR3 spans 14 amino acids. The V gene lost 0 bases and the J gene lost 0 bases, with 3 bases spanning the gap. Written as DNA, the CDR3 is TGTGCCAGCAGCCAAGATTATAGCAATCAGCCCCAGCATTTT. This encodes CASSQDYSNQPQHF.

This clone was seen a few times. This rearrangement joins TRBV5-1 to TRBJ1-2, with 7 positions matching TRBD1. V lost 4 bases to trimming and J lost 5 bases; unmatched junction nucleotides: 11. CDR3 length: 15 amino acids. From germline, CDR1 is SGHRS and CDR2 YFSETQ. The CDR3 region has the DNA TGCGCCAGCAGCCCAACGGCAGGGACAGTGTATGGCTACACCTTC. As protein: CASSPTAGTVYGYTF.

The V gene is TRBV27, the J gene TRBJ1-2; 7 bases are shared with TRBD1. V lost 6 bases and J lost 3; bases outside the gene matches: 7. The germline V gene has CDR1 MNHEY and CDR2 SMNVEV (reference sequence). This CDR3 region has 14 residues. The CDR3 DNA follows: TGTGCCAGCAGGTGGACAGGAAAACACTATGGCTACACCTTC. It specifies CASRWTGKHYGYTF.

This clone occurred once. The chain carries TRBV7-9 and TRBJ1-3; 9 nucleotides match TRBD1. V was pared by 5 bases and J by 4 bases, with 3 bases of the junction left unmatched. This CDR3 comprises 14 residues. CDR1 and CDR2 from the germline V gene are SEHNR and FQNEAQ (reference sequence). The CDR3 region is CASSPGQGGNTIYF. The CDR3 bases are TGTGCCAGCAGCCCGGGACAGGGAGGAAACACCATATATTTT. Complete variable domain (other parts from reference TRBV7-9 and TRBJ1-3): DTGVSQNPRHKITKRGQNVTFRCDPISEHNRLYWYRQTLGQGPEFLTYFQNEAQLEKSRLLSDRFSAERPKGSFSTLEIQRTEQGDSAMYLCASSPGQGGNTIYFGEGSWLTVV.

The genes are TRBV29-1 and TRBJ1-1; D gene uncertain. The CDR3 consists of 11 residues. Germline-derived CDR1 and CDR2 are SQVTM and ANQGSEA. Trimming left V 5 bases short and J 5 bases short, with 9 bases between. The CDR3 coding sequence is TGCAGCGTTCCCCGAGGGACTGAAGCTTTCTTT. This translates into CSVPRGTEAFF. Full variable domain (remainder filled in from reference TRBV29-1 and TRBJ1-1): SAVISQKPSRDICQRGTSLTIQCQVDSQVTMMFWYRQQPGQSLTLIATANQGSEATYESGFVIDKFPISRPNLTFSTLTVSNMSPEDSSIYLCSVPRGTEAFFGQGTRLTVV.

This clone has only one observation. V usage is TRBV7-7 and J usage is TRBJ2-1, with 7 bases matching TRBD2. CDR1 is SSHAT and CDR2 is FNYEAQ in the germline V gene (reference sequence). Unmatched junction bases numbered 2, after V lost 1 base and J lost 2 bases. This CDR3 region has 15 residues. CDR3 sequence: CASSLGTSPYNEQFF. DNA of the CDR3: TGTGCCAGCAGCTTAGGGACTAGTCCCTACAATGAGCAGTTCTTC.

Only a few counts were recorded for this clone. The CDR3 DNA reads TGTGCCAGCAGTTCCGAATTACAGGATTATGTGAACACTGAAGCTTTCTTT. As protein: CASSSELQDYVNTEAFF. The chain couples TRBV6-2 or TRBV6-3 to TRBJ1-1, with D perhaps TRBD1 (5 bases). Germline CDR1 reads MNHEY; CDR2 reads SVGEGT. The V and J ends lost 4 bases and 0 bases respectively, with 18 bases between them. The CDR3 contains 17 residues.

The sample holds one count of this clone. The chain combines TRBV4-1 with TRBJ1-1; no clear D gene. The CDR3 totals 12 residues. V dropped 3 bases and J dropped 2 bases, with 4 bases sitting between them. Germline CDR1 is MGHRA and CDR2 is YSYEKL. The DNA of the CDR3 is TGCGCCAGCAGCCATTCAAACACTGAAGCTTTCTTT. It encodes CASSHSNTEAFF.